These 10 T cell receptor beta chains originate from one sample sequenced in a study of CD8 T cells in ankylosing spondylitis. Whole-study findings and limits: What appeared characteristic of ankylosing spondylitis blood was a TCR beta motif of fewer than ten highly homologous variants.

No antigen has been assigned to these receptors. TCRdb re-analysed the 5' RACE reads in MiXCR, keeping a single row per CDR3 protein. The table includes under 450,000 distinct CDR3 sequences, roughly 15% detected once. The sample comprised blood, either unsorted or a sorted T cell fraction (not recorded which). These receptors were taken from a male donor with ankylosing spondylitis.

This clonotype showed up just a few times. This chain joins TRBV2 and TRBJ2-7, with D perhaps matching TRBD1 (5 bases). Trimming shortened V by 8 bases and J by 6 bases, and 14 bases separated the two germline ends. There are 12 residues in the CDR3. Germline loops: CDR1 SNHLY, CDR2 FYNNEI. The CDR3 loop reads CASGRRVGEQYF. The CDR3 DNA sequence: TGTGCCAGCGGGCGCAGGGTGGGCGAGCAGTACTTC.

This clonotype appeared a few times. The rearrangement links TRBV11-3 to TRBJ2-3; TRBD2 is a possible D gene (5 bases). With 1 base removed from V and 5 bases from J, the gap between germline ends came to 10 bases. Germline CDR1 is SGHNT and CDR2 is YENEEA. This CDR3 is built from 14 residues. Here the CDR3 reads CASSLGIAIDTQYF. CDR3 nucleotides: TGTGCCAGCAGCTTAGGCATAGCGATAGATACGCAGTATTTT.

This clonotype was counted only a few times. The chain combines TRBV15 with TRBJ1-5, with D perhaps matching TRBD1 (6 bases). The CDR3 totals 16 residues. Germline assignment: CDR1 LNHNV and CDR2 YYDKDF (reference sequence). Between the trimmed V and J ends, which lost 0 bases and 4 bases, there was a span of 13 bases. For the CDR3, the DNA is TGTGCCACCAGCAGAGATAGGGGGGCCCAAAATCAGCCCCAGCATTTT. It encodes CATSRDRGAQNQPQHF.

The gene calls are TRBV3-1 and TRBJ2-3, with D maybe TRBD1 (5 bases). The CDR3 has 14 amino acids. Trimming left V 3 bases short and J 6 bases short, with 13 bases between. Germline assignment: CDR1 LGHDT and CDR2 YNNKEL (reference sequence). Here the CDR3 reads CASSHRDQGDTQYF. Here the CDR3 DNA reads TGTGCCAGCAGCCACCGCGACCAGGGCGATACGCAGTATTTT.

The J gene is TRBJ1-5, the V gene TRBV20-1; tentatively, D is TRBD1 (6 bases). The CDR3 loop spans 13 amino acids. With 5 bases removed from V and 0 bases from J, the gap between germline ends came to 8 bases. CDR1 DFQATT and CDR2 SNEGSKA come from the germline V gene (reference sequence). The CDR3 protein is CSAGDNSNQPQHF. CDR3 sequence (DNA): TGCAGTGCTGGGGACAATAGCAATCAGCCCCAGCATTTT.

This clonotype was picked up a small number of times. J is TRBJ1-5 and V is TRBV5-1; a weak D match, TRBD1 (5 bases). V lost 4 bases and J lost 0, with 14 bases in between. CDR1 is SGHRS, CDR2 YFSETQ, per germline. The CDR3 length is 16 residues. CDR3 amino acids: CASSTLPRDSNQPQHF. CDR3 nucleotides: TGCGCCAGCAGCACCCTCCCCAGGGATAGCAATCAGCCCCAGCATTTT. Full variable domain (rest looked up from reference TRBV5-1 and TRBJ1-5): KAGVTQTPRYLIKTRGQQVTLSCSPISGHRSVSWYQQTPGQGLQFLFEYFSETQRNKGNFPGRFSGRQFSNSRSEMNVSTLELGDSALYLCASSTLPRDSNQPQHFGDGTRLSIL.

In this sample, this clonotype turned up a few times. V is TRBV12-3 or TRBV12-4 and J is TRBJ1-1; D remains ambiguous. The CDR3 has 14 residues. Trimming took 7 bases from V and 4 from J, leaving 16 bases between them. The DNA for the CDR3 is TGTGCCAGCACCAAGGGCGGTCGGGGCACTGAAGCTTTCTTT. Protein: CASTKGGRGTEAFF.

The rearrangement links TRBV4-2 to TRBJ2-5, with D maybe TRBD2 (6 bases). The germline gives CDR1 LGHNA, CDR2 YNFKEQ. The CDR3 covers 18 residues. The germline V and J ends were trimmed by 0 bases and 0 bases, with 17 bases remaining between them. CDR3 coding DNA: TGTGCCAGCAGCCAAGATCAAAGGAGCGGGCCGTACCAAGAGACCCAGTACTTC. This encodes CASSQDQRSGPYQETQYF.

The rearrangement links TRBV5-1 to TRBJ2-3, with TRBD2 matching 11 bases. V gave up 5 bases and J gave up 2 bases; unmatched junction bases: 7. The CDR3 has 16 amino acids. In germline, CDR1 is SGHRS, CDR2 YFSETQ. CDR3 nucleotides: TGCGCCAGCAGGAAACCGGGACTAGCGGACACAGATACGCAGTATTTT. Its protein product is CASRKPGLADTDTQYF.

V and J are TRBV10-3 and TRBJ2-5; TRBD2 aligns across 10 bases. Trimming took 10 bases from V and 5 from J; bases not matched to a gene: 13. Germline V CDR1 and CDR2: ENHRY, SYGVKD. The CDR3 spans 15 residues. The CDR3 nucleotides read TGTGCCACCTTTCAAGCGGGGGGGCCGGTTGAGACCCAGTACTTC. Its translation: CATFQAGGPVETQYF.